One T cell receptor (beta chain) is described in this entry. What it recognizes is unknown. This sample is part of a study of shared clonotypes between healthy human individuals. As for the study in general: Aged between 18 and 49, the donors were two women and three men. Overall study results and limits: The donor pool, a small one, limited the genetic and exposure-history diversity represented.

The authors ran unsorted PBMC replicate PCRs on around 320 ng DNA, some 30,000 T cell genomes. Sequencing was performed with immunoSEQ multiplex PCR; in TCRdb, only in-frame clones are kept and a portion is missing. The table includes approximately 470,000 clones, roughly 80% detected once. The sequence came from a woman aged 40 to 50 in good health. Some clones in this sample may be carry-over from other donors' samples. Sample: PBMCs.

The CDR3 DNA reads as TGTGCCTGGAGTGGGTACAGGGGGCCAGGGCAGCCCCAGCATTTT. Amino acids: CAWSGYRGPGQPQHF. The chain is built from TRBV30 and TRBJ1-5; 9 bases match TRBD1. This CDR3 has 15 amino acids. Losses at the gene ends were 1 base for V and 7 bases for J; bases not matched to a gene: 8. Germline CDR1 reads GTSNPN; CDR2 reads SVGIG (reference sequence).